This TCR beta chain was recorded in a study of shared clonotypes between healthy human individuals. About the research overall: Three CD4 naive, three CD4 memory, two CD8 naive and one CD8 memory plate were used per donor.

As for this clone: Its antigen is still unknown.

V dropped 5 bases and J dropped 4; count of bases not matched to a gene: 14. Per the germline V gene, CDR1 is MGHDK and CDR2 is SYGVNS. The length of the CDR3 is 18 residues. Whole-study results and caveats: In several donors, around 5% of naive CD4 clonotypes appeared in common. The authors sampled blood alone, and tissue repertoires likely differ. Generation probabilities of non-shared clonotypes were lower (relative to those shared by all four donors).

Assay used: immunoSEQ multiplex PCR; TCRdb lists only in-frame clones, some missing. The table lists about 1 million clones, 65% to 80% of them singletons. The origin of this receptor is a young man in good health. This sequence joins TRBV25-1 and TRBJ2-1; 10 positions agree with TRBD2. The sequenced sample consisted of memory CD4+ T cells sorted from blood. As for subset: CD45RA-negative fraction. This CDR3 is CASSPQRGFSGGYNEQFF. The CDR3 DNA sequence: TGTGCCAGCAGTCCCCAGCGGGGCTTTAGCGGGGGGTACAATGAGCAGTTCTTC.